This TCR beta chain was observed in a study of T cell repertoires and HLA-DP antigens. Study-wide context: Alloantigens: one with one groove difference and one with approximately ten differences versus self. Two male donors and one female donor spanned ages 18-to-29 through 60-to-69.

The table lists this clone with a count of one. Its antigen is as yet unknown. The trim removed 4 bases at V and 6 bases at J, leaving 0 bases unmatched. This CDR3 spans 13 amino acids. CDR1 is SEHNR, CDR2 FQNEAQ, per germline (reference sequence). The PCR primers covered 54 TRBV and 13 TRBJ segments. Repertoires were generated with immunoSEQ multiplex PCR, while TCRdb's copy carries only in-frame clones and drops some. There are about 73,000 clones in the sample; over 75% occur only once, and 1.6% lies in the top ten. Study-wide findings and caveats: Average cumulative frequency of previously undetected clones was approximately 34% against one allele and roughly 47% against the other.

The chain carries TRBV7-9 and TRBJ1-6; 7 bases fit TRBD1. Sample: CD4+ T cells from PBMCs. The receptor's source is a man aged 55 to 70 in good health and CMV-seronegative. In DNA form, the CDR3 reads TGTGCCAGCAGCTCAGGGGGTAATTCACCCCTCCACTTT. It codes for CASSSGGNSPLHF.